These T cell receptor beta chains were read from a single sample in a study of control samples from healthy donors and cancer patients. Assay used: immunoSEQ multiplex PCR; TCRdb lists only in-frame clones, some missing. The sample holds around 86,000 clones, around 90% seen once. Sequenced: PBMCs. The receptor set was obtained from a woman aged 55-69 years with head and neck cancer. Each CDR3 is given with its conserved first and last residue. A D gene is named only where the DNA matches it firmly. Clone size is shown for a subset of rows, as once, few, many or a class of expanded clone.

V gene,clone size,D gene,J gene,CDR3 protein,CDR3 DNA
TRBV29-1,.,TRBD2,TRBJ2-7,CSVDVTSGRYEQYF,TGCAGCGTTGACGTGACTAGCGGGAGATACGAGCAGTACTTC
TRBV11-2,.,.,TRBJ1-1,CASSLFEAFF,TGTGCCAGCAGCCTCTTCGAAGCTTTCTTT
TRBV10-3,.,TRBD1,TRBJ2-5,CAISDPRTGGETQYF,TGTGCCATCAGTGATCCCCGGACAGGGGGGGAGACCCAGTACTTC
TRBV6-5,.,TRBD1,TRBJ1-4,CASSYSGQGGKLFF,TGTGCCAGCAGTTACTCGGGACAGGGCGGAAAACTGTTTTTT
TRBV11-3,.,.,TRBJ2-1,CASSLDTYNEQFF,TGTGCCAGCAGCCTAGACACCTACAATGAGCAGTTCTTC
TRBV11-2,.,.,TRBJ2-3,CASSPHYPARTDTQYF,TGTGCCAGCAGCCCGCATTATCCCGCGCGCACAGATACGCAGTATTTT
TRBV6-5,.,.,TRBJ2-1,CASSSGRWEFF,TGTGCCAGCAGTTCCGGCAGGTGGGAGTTCTTC
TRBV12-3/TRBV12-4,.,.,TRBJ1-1,CASSFVLGTEAFF,TGTGCCAGCAGTTTTGTGCTAGGCACTGAAGCTTTCTTT
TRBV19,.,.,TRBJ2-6,CASSLLQGFPNVLTF,TGTGCCAGTAGCCTTCTTCAGGGTTTTCCCAACGTCCTGACTTTC
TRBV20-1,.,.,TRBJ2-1,CSASGSGLGEQFF,TGCAGTGCTAGTGGGTCAGGCTTGGGTGAGCAGTTCTTC
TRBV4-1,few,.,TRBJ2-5,CASSHSDGKETQYF,TGCGCCAGCAGCCACTCAGACGGAAAAGAGACCCAGTACTTC
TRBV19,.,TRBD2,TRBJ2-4,CASSSRGTRKVGRAKNIQYF,TGTGCCAGTAGTTCCCGAGGGACTAGGAAGGTGGGTCGGGCCAAAAACATTCAGTACTTC
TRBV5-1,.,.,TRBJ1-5,CASSSDSNQPQHF,TGCGCCAGCAGTTCGGACTCCAATCAGCCCCAGCATTTT
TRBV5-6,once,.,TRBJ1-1,CASSLMTGGMNTEAFF,TGTGCCAGCAGCTTGATGACAGGAGGGATGAACACTGAAGCTTTCTTT
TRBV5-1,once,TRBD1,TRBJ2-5,CASSLWDSLRETQYF,TGCGCCAGCAGCTTGTGGGACAGCCTCCGCGAGACCCAGTACTTC
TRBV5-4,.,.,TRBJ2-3,CASSLAGDTQYF,TGTGCCAGCAGCTTGGCTGGAGATACGCAGTATTTT
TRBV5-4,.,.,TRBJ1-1,CASLPGVGNTEAFF,TGTGCCAGCTTACCCGGGGTAGGGAACACTGAAGCTTTCTTT
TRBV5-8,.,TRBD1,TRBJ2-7,CASAPGQGIYEQYF,TGTGCCAGCGCACCGGGACAGGGGATTTACGAGCAGTACTTC
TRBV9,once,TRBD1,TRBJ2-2,CASSVRGTGAPFTGELFF,TGTGCCAGCAGCGTACGGGGAACAGGGGCGCCGTTTACCGGGGAGCTGTTTTTT
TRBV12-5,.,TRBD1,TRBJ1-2,CASGLRTGEGYTF,TGTGCTAGTGGTTTGAGGACAGGGGAGGGCTACACCTTC